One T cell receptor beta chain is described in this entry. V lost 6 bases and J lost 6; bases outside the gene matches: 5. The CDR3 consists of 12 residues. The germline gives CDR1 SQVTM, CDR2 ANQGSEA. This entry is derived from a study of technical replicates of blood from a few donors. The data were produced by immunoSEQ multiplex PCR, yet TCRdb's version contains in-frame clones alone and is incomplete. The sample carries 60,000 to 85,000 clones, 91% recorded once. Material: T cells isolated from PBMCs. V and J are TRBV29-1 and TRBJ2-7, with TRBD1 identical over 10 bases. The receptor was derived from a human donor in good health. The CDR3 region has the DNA TGCAGCGTCGGGACAGGGGACAGCGAGCAGTACTTC. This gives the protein CSVGTGDSEQYF.